This T cell receptor beta chain was sequenced in a study of glioma-infiltrating T cells after dendritic cell vaccination. The table came from immunoSEQ multiplex PCR; TCRdb's copy has only in-frame clones and leaves some out. Altogether some 91,000 clones are present, approximately 75% being singletons, with the ten largest covering roughly 2%. The table lists this clone with a count of one. Trimming pared 2 bases from V and 6 bases from J, leaving 8 bases between. CDR3 length equals 13 residues. Per germline, CDR1 SGHTA and CDR2 FQGNSA. The sample's time point: after dendritic cell vaccination, including at tumor progression/relapse.

The receptor was isolated from a human donor with glioblastoma. The starting material was blood, obtained after dendritic cell vaccination. This sequence joins TRBV7-2 and TRBJ2-4; D gene unclear. CDR3 residues: CASSLNSRNIQYF. CDR3 DNA: TGTGCCAGCAGCTTAAACAGCAGAAACATTCAGTACTTC.